One sample yielded the 20 T cell receptor beta chains listed below, sequenced in a study of blood T cell repertoires in COVID-19. Using immunoSEQ multiplex PCR, the repertoire was profiled, and TCRdb retains in-frame clones only, with some absent. The sample lists around 280,000 clones; around 87% were seen once. The sample taken for sequencing was peripheral blood. The receptors here all came from a woman aged 25-40 years who had recovered from COVID-19.

This clone appeared once. The rearrangement uses TRBV6-5 and TRBJ1-4, with 11 bases identical to TRBD1. CDR1 and CDR2 from the germline V gene are MNHEY and SVGAGI. CDR3 length: 12 amino acids. The ends lost 8 bases at V and 11 bases at J; junction bases unmatched: 4. The CDR3, as DNA: TGTGCCAGCGCTTGGGACAGGGGGAAACTGTTTTTT. Encoded protein: CASAWDRGKLFF.

V usage is TRBV5-6 and J usage is TRBJ1-4; D possibly corresponds to TRBD1 (5 bases). The CDR3 extends over 14 amino acids. The ends were cut back, 2 bases at V and 4 bases at J, with 9 bases in the middle. CDR1 is SGHDT, CDR2 YYEEEE, per germline. The CDR3 sequence is CASSFRTRNEKLFF. The CDR3 DNA follows: TGTGCCAGCAGCTTCCGGACACGTAATGAAAAACTGTTTTTT.

J is TRBJ2-1 and V is TRBV7-2, with D perhaps matching TRBD2 (6 bases). Trimming shortened V by 5 bases and J by 0 bases, and 11 bases separated the two germline ends. Germline CDR1 reads SGHTA; CDR2 reads FQGNSA. The length of the CDR3 is 15 residues. The CDR3 region has the DNA TGTGCCAGCAGCGTAACGGGGGACTCCTACAATGAGCAGTTCTTC. It translates to CASSVTGDSYNEQFF.

CDR3 sequence (DNA): TGCAGCGTTGAAGGGACAGTTTTCTACAATGAGCAGTTCTTC. It translates to CSVEGTVFYNEQFF. The chain joins TRBV29-1 to TRBJ2-1; a possible D gene is TRBD1 (6 bases). The CDR3 runs 14 residues. In germline, CDR1 is SQVTM, CDR2 ANQGSEA. Trimming cost V 1 base and J 3 bases, with 10 bases left between them.

The chain uses TRBV19 and TRBJ1-6; D is possibly TRBD1 (6 bases). The CDR3 sequence is 12 residues long. V lost 6 bases to trimming and J lost 8 bases, with 8 bases between them. The germline CDR1 and CDR2 sequences are LNHDA and SQIVND (reference sequence). The DNA of the CDR3 is TGTGCCAGTAGCTACAGGGATTCACCCCTCCACTTT. Residues: CASSYRDSPLHF.

The gene calls are TRBV12-5 and TRBJ2-2; D might be TRBD1 (5 bases). V was clipped by 6 bases and J by 6 bases, with 17 bases between them. This CDR3 has 15 amino acids. Germline V gene data show CDR1 as LGHNT and CDR2 as FRNRAP. The CDR3 sequence is CASGANPQVPGELFF. CDR3 bases: TGTGCTAGTGGAGCCAACCCACAGGTCCCCGGGGAGCTGTTTTTT.

The chain uses TRBV7-9 and TRBJ1-2; no clear D. CDR1 is SEHNR and CDR2 is FQNEAQ in the germline V gene (reference sequence). This CDR3 has 14 amino acids. The V end was cut by 1 base, the J end by 4 bases, with 10 bases between. The CDR3 sequence is CASSLGGSVYGYTF. CDR3 nucleotide sequence: TGTGCCAGCAGCTTAGGAGGGTCTGTCTATGGCTACACCTTC. Together with reference TRBV7-9 and TRBJ1-2, the CDR3 gives the full variable domain: DTGVSQNPRHKITKRGQNVTFRCDPISEHNRLYWYRQTLGQGPEFLTYFQNEAQLEKSRLLSDRFSAERPKGSFSTLEIQRTEQGDSAMYLCASSLGGSVYGYTFGSGTRLTVV.

The V gene is TRBV5-6, the J gene TRBJ2-2, with 9 bases identical to TRBD1. The length of the CDR3 is 15 residues. The ends lost 3 bases at V and 7 bases at J; junction bases unmatched: 7. Germline assignment: CDR1 SGHDT and CDR2 YYEEEE. CDR3 residues: CASSWGTGNGGELFF. CDR3 nucleotides: TGTGCCAGCAGCTGGGGGACAGGGAACGGCGGGGAGCTGTTTTTT.

The chain carries TRBV18 and TRBJ1-3; the D is unclear. The CDR3 totals 19 residues. V lost 2 bases and J 0 bases, leaving 20 bases between the germline ends. Germline values: CDR1 KGHSH, CDR2 LQKENI. The DNA of the CDR3 is TGTGCCAGCTCACCATACCTCAGAGGTCGGAAGGACTCTGGAAACACCATATATTTT. Translation gives CASSPYLRGRKDSGNTIYF.

This clone was observed a single time. The chain recombines TRBV27 with TRBJ2-5; a weak D match, TRBD2 (5 bases). CDR3 length equals 14 residues. Germline CDR1 and CDR2: MNHEY and SMNVEV (reference sequence). V lost 2 bases and J 5 bases, leaving 12 bases between the germline ends. The CDR3 loop reads CASSLRGWLETQYF. The CDR3 coding sequence is TGTGCCAGCAGTTTAAGAGGGTGGCTTGAGACCCAGTACTTC.

As for this clone: Other nucleotide sequences in the sample specify the same CDR3. The chain joins TRBV10-3 to TRBJ1-2; D perhaps matches TRBD1 (6 bases). CDR3 length equals 12 residues. Per the germline V gene, CDR1 is ENHRY and CDR2 is SYGVKD. Trimming took off 3 bases at V and 5 bases at J, with 7 bases between the two ends. The CDR3 loop is CAISDRGYGYTF. The CDR3 coding sequence is TGTGCCATCAGTGACAGGGGATATGGCTACACCTTC.

This clone was counted between two and nine times. CDR3 nucleotides: TGTGCCAGCAGGGGACCAGGGGGCGCCTACAATGAGCAGTTCTTC. It encodes CASRGPGGAYNEQFF. The chain has TRBV27 and TRBJ2-1; 8 bases agree with TRBD1. Germline values: CDR1 MNHEY, CDR2 SMNVEV (reference sequence). V trimming: 6 bases; J trimming: 2 bases; junction bases outside the gene matches: 6. CDR3 length: 15 amino acids.

The gene calls are TRBV6-5 and TRBJ2-1; weak D call: TRBD1 (5 bases). Germline CDR1 is MNHEY and CDR2 is SVGAGI. V was trimmed by 7 bases and J by 2 bases, leaving 9 bases between them. The CDR3 is 13 amino acids. In DNA, the CDR3 is TGTGCCAGCAAAAGGGGCACCTACAATGAGCAGTTCTTC. It translates to CASKRGTYNEQFF.

The V and J genes are TRBV21-1 and TRBJ1-3. TRBV21-1 is annotated as a pseudogene. The CDR3 length is 17 residues. This CDR3 reads CASTHEDGVRSGNTIYF. The CDR3 DNA reads TGTGCCAGCACGCATGAAGACGGGGTTCGCTCTGGAAACACCATATATTTT.

CDR3 in DNA: TGTGCCTGGAGTGGGTCCCCAAAAGCGGGGGGGCAAGGATCCGTCACCGGGGAGCTGTTTTTT. This codes for CAWSGSPKAGGQGSVTGELFF. The chain combines TRBV30 with TRBJ2-2; 10 bases map to TRBD2. J gave up 4 bases and V 1 base, and 21 bases lay outside the gene matches. The CDR3 contains 21 residues. The V gene's germline CDR1 is GTSNPN and CDR2 SVGIG (reference sequence).

This chain connects TRBV24-1 to TRBJ2-7; weak D call: TRBD2 (5 bases). Germline V gene lookup returns CDR1 KGHDR and CDR2 SFDVKD. V gave up 3 bases and J gave up 2 bases, with 19 bases separating them. The CDR3 is made up of 17 amino acids. For the CDR3, the DNA is TGTGCCACCAGTGATCCTCCCCGGGGAATCGGCACCTACGAGCAGTACTTC. It encodes CATSDPPRGIGTYEQYF.

The V call is TRBV7-9, the J call TRBJ2-3; 8 bases are a match to TRBD2. This CDR3 region has 15 residues. With V trimmed by 1 base and J by 2 bases, 2 bases remained unmatched. Germline CDR1 SEHNR, CDR2 FQNEAQ (reference sequence). The CDR3 coding sequence is TGTGCCAGCAGCTTAGTAGCGGGACTCACAGATACGCAGTATTTT. The encoded protein is CASSLVAGLTDTQYF. The variable domain in full, completed from reference TRBV7-9 and TRBJ2-3, reads DTGVSQNPRHKITKRGQNVTFRCDPISEHNRLYWYRQTLGQGPEFLTYFQNEAQLEKSRLLSDRFSAERPKGSFSTLEIQRTEQGDSAMYLCASSLVAGLTDTQYFGPGTRLTVL.

The chain carries TRBV18 and TRBJ2-1; 8 positions match TRBD1. J lost 4 bases, V lost 8 bases, and 7 bases had no gene match. This CDR3 comprises 14 residues. Germline V gene sequence: CDR1 KGHSH, CDR2 LQKENI. The CDR3 is CASTRDRNYNEQFF. CDR3 sequence (DNA): TGTGCCAGCACCCGGGACAGGAATTACAATGAGCAGTTCTTC.

This sequence joins TRBV30 and TRBJ2-2; 12 nucleotides match TRBD2. The CDR3 is made up of 17 amino acids. The germline gives CDR1 GTSNPN, CDR2 SVGIG (reference sequence). V trimming: 4 bases; J trimming: 6 bases; junction bases outside the gene matches: 12. CDR3 bases: TGTGCCTGGAATTCCCCTAGCGGGGGGGCCGGTGCCGGGGAGCTGTTTTTT. Residues: CAWNSPSGGAGAGELFF.

This clone occurred a few times. Here the CDR3 DNA reads TGTGCCAGCTCACCGTATACAGGGCGGAACACTGAAGCTTTCTTT. It codes for CASSPYTGRNTEAFF. The chain is built from TRBV18 and TRBJ1-1, with TRBD1 as a possible D gene (6 bases). The CDR3 totals 15 residues. The V end lost 3 bases, the J end lost 1 base, and 12 bases lay between the germline ends. Germline V gene data show CDR1 as KGHSH and CDR2 as LQKENI.